This TCR beta chain was captured by sequencing in a study of T-cell memory formation after mild COVID-19. Findings and limits, study-wide: The appearance of some responding clones in pre-infection memory suggested that cross-reactive memory joined.

TCRdb re-derived calls from the 5' RACE reads in MiXCR, one entry per CDR3 protein. The repertoire holds a few hundred thousand distinct CDR3 sequences, with 20% to 25% as singletons. On this clonotype itself: Its cognate antigen is unknown.

J was trimmed by 3 bases and V by 4 bases; bases with no gene match: 8. This CDR3 has 17 amino acids. Germline CDR1 reads SGHDN; CDR2 reads FVKESK. The sequenced sample was PBMCs or a T cell subset sorted from them (not recorded which). The rearrangement uses TRBV14 and TRBJ2-3, with 12 bases fitting TRBD1. This TCR came from a man aged 18-30 years who had mild COVID-19 (a few samples of this study predate the infection). Cell type and time point are not known. The CDR3 DNA reads as TGTGCCAGCAGCCCACCCCGGGACAGGGGGCGAACAGATACGCAGTATTTT. This codes for CASSPPRDRGRTDTQYF.